This T cell receptor beta chain was observed in a study of CXCR3-negative and CXCR3-positive naive CD8 T cells (dated by TCRdb to the late 2010s). For the study in its entirety: In total, about 150 million TRB reads were obtained, corresponding to roughly 1.5 +/- 0.3 million reads per library. Data from 11 donors, pooled across two independent experiments, went into the diversity and physicochemical repertoire analyses. The TRBV-TRBJ cluster analysis covered naive subsets from several donors and memory cells from 3 donors. The full study reports these points: Similar TRBV-TRBJ usage was shown by naive CXCR3-negative and CXCR3-positive cells from the same donor, whereas distinct patterns were shown by memory cells. Because surface CD5, which is linked to self-reactivity in mice, was comparable between the naive subsets, TCR interaction strength was also inferred from TRB CDR3 physicochemical properties. Both naive subsets had comparably high repertoire diversity, while memory CD8+ T cells had much lower repertoire diversity. Freshly isolated PBMCs were used for most assays because CXCR3 expression went down partially after cryopreservation.

There are 16 amino acids in the CDR3, from cysteine to phenylalanine inclusive. The coding DNA is unavailable. According to the germline V gene, CDR1 reads SGHRS and CDR2 reads YFSETQ. Each CD8+ T cell subset was flow-sorted in triplicate, and 300,000 or so cells per subset were placed directly into RLT lysis buffer. Peripheral blood mononuclear cells were isolated from buffy coats by standard density gradient centrifugation. Total RNA was extracted from sorted cells with an RNeasy Mini Kit. Sequencing took place on a NextSeq 550. The Human TCR Profiling Kit (MiLaboratory) was used to prepare UMI-labeled 5' RACE TRB cDNA libraries. The full amount of extracted RNA was used for cDNA synthesis, and the full amount of resulting cDNA was used for PCR amplification. The libraries were made side by side, with each library going through the same number of PCR cycles. The original pipeline was this. With a minimum of two reads required per UMI, MIGEC and MiXCR pulled out about 49,000 +/- 11,000 unique UMI-labeled TRB cDNA molecules from each library. On average, about 40,000 +/- 10,000 functional in-frame TRB CDR3 nucleotide clonotypes lacking stop codons were found per library. After downsampling to 5000 UMI-labeled TRB molecules per sample, diversity metrics such as normalized Shannon-Wiener and Chao1 were calculated in VDJtools. Clonotype-size-weighted physicochemical properties of the central five CDR3 residues (interaction energy, strength, volume and Kidera factor 4) were computed in VDJtools. TCRdb reprocessed the reads, so every CDR3 protein sequence counts as one entry and DNA is not shown. The V and J calls follow TCRdb's processing rather than the paper's. The table of this sample itemizes approximately 41,000 distinct CDR3 sequences. The ten largest make up around 10% of the sample.

Points on this clonotype: Its recognized antigen is unknown.

The V gene is TRBV5-1 and the J gene is TRBJ1-1. The sequence derives from a human donor in good health. Some clones in this sample may be carry-over from other donors' samples. Input material: memory CD8+ T cells from blood. According to the study, the label for this sample's cell subset or site signals: conventional CD8+ memory T cells (TMEM), sorted as controls. The CDR3 loop reads CASSLGQARANTEAFF. The full variable domain, with segments outside the CDR3 supplied by the reference TRBV5-1 and TRBJ1-1 proteins, appears as KAGVTQTPRYLIKTRGQQVTLSCSPISGHRSVSWYQQTPGQGLQFLFEYFSETQRNKGNFPGRFSGRQFSNSRSEMNVSTLELGDSALYLCASSLGQARANTEAFFGQGTRLTVV.